These 21 T cell receptor beta chains share one sample of origin, sequenced in a study of blood T cell repertoires in COVID-19. Profiling relied on immunoSEQ multiplex PCR, and the TCRdb table lists in-frame clones only, not all of them. Here the sample spans about 80,000 clones, around 76% being singletons. The material sequenced was peripheral blood. All receptors come from a human donor in a cohort sampled during active COVID-19.

The V and J genes are TRBV5-4 and TRBJ2-3, with D maybe TRBD1 (7 bases). The CDR3 has 17 residues. CDR1 and CDR2 (germline): SGHNT, YYREEE (reference sequence). Trimming took 5 bases from V and 4 from J, leaving 23 bases between them. CDR3 nucleotide sequence: TGTGCCAGCAGAAATCTAATGGCAGGGGGGAGACCAGATACGCAGTATTTT. Residues: CASRNLMAGGRPDTQYF.

The V and J genes are TRBV28 and TRBJ1-2, with D hard to call. The V and J ends lost 6 bases and 3 bases respectively, with 8 bases between them. The CDR3 consists of 12 residues. CDR1 and CDR2 from the germline V gene are MDHEN and SYDVKM. CDR3 sequence reads: CASSPFDYGYTF. CDR3 coding DNA: TGTGCCAGCAGCCCCTTCGACTATGGCTACACCTTC.

This chain connects TRBV30 to TRBJ2-1, with 7 bases matching TRBD2. Germline values: CDR1 GTSNPN, CDR2 SVGIG (reference sequence). V dropped 4 bases and J dropped 6; count of bases not matched to a gene: 6. There are 13 residues in the CDR3. The CDR3 loop is CAWNGAGFNEQFF. The CDR3 bases are TGTGCCTGGAACGGAGCGGGATTCAATGAGCAGTTCTTC.

With respect to this clone: The same CDR3 also results from other DNA sequences found in this sample. The rearrangement links TRBV28 to TRBJ1-4, with D unresolved. Trimming left V 3 bases short and J 7 bases short, with 6 bases between. CDR1 MDHEN and CDR2 SYDVKM come from the germline V gene. The CDR3 runs 12 residues. DNA for the CDR3: TGTGCCAGCAGTTTGTCCGGTGAAAAACTGTTTTTT. This gives the protein CASSLSGEKLFF.

This rearrangement joins TRBV15 to TRBJ1-5; no firm D call. CDR1 LNHNV and CDR2 YYDKDF come from the germline V gene (reference sequence). The CDR3 length is 13 residues. V was shortened by 0 bases and J by 7 bases, with 7 bases between the two germline ends. This CDR3 is CATSREKRQPQHF. CDR3 sequence (DNA): TGTGCCACCAGCAGAGAAAAGCGACAGCCCCAGCATTTT.

The chain couples TRBV6-5 to TRBJ2-6, with a tentative D call TRBD1 (6 bases). Trimming removed 4 bases at V and 4 bases at J, with 11 bases between. The CDR3 is made up of 15 amino acids. The germline V gene encodes CDR1 MNHEY and CDR2 SVGAGI. The CDR3 nucleotides are TGTGCCAGCAGTTTCCAGGGGTTCGGGGCCAACGTCCTGACTTTC. Protein product: CASSFQGFGANVLTF.

The V and J genes are TRBV28 and TRBJ2-5, with 10 bases that match TRBD1. This CDR3 has 14 amino acids. Germline V lookup: CDR1 MDHEN, CDR2 SYDVKM. With 6 bases clipped from V and 5 bases from J, the junction kept 6 bases outside the gene matches. The CDR3 coding sequence is TGTGCCAGCAGCCGGGACAGGGGTAGGGAGACCCAGTACTTC. This translates into CASSRDRGRETQYF. The full variable domain, completed using reference TRBV28 and TRBJ2-5, is DVKVTQSSRYLVKRTGEKVFLECVQDMDHENMFWYRQDPGLGLRLIYFSYDVKMKEKGDIPEGYSVSREKKERFSLILESASTNQTSMYLCASSRDRGRETQYFGPGTRLLVL.

V is TRBV13 and J is TRBJ1-2; possible D gene TRBD1, 6 bases. CDR1 and CDR2 (germline): PRHDT, FYEKMQ (reference sequence). V was cut by 5 bases and J by 4 bases, with 14 bases left in between. The CDR3 is 14 residues long. This CDR3 is CASSRPGASYGYTF. The CDR3 DNA follows: TGTGCCAGCAGCCGACCAGGGGCTAGCTATGGCTACACCTTC.

The chain joins TRBV10-3 to TRBJ1-1; D is uncertain. From germline, CDR1 is ENHRY and CDR2 SYGVKD. Deletions cut 2 bases from V and 0 bases from J, with 10 bases between. The CDR3 loop spans 15 amino acids. The CDR3: CAISESRHMNTEAFF. CDR3 in DNA: TGTGCCATCAGTGAGAGTCGACACATGAACACTGAAGCTTTCTTT.

This CDR3 reads CASSRAGTGHYEQYV. Here the CDR3 DNA reads TGTGCCAGCAGCCGGGCAGGGACAGGACACTACGAGCAGTACGTC. This chain uses TRBV3-1 (or the pseudogene TRBV3-2) with TRBJ2-7; the match to TRBD1 covers 8 bases. Per germline, CDR1 LGHDT and CDR2 YNNKEL (reference sequence). V dropped 4 bases and J dropped 3; count of bases not matched to a gene: 8. There are 15 residues in the CDR3.

This clone appeared once. The J gene is TRBJ1-5, the V gene TRBV5-6, with D maybe TRBD1 (5 bases). Germline V CDR1 and CDR2: SGHDT, YYEEEE. The V end lost 0 bases, the J end lost 5 bases, and 9 bases lay between the germline ends. The CDR3 has 14 amino acids. The CDR3 DNA sequence: TGTGCCAGCAGCTTGGGCAGGGCCGATCAGCCCCAGCATTTT. Translating gives CASSLGRADQPQHF.

The rearrangement uses TRBV5-5 and TRBJ2-3; D ambiguous. Per the germline V gene, CDR1 is SGHKS and CDR2 is YYEKEE (reference sequence). The CDR3 totals 17 residues. With 2 bases removed from V and 0 bases from J, the gap between germline ends came to 16 bases. CDR3 region: CASSLRILETSTDTQYF. Written as DNA, the CDR3 is TGTGCCAGCAGCTTACGAATACTCGAGACTAGCACAGATACGCAGTATTTT.

The chain links TRBV6-6 to TRBJ2-1; D is perhaps TRBD1 (6 bases). V lost 1 base, J lost 5 bases, and 9 bases lay in between. Germline-derived CDR1 and CDR2 are MNHNY and SVGAGI (reference sequence). The CDR3 sequence is 14 residues long. CDR3 bases: TGTGCCAGCAGTTACTTCCACAGGGACAATGAGCAGTTCTTC. Its protein product is CASSYFHRDNEQFF.

In its sample, this clone was seen a few times. The chain is built from TRBV24-1 and TRBJ1-1, with D possibly TRBD1 on 6 matching bases. The CDR3 length is 13 residues. The germline V and J ends were trimmed by 7 bases and 7 bases, with 15 bases remaining between them. Germline-derived CDR1 and CDR2 are KGHDR and SFDVKD. The CDR3 loop reads CATSQTGRGEAFF. The CDR3 coding sequence is TGTGCCACCAGCCAAACAGGGAGAGGTGAAGCTTTCTTT.

This rearrangement joins TRBV7-8 to TRBJ2-1, with 7 bases identical to TRBD2. The V gene's germline CDR1 is SGHVS and CDR2 FQNEAQ. V trimming: 4 bases; J trimming: 7 bases; junction bases outside the gene matches: 13. CDR3 size: 16 residues. CDR3 nucleotides: TGTGCCAGCAGCTCCGCCAGTGTGGCGGGGGAAAATGAGCAGTTCTTC. Translating gives CASSSASVAGENEQFF. The full variable domain, in which reference TRBV7-8 and TRBJ2-1 provide the parts outside the CDR3, is GAGVSQSPRYKVAKRGQDVALRCDPISGHVSLFWYQQALGQGPEFLTYFQNEAQLDKSGLPSDRFFAERPEGSVSTLKIQRTQQEDSAVYLCASSSASVAGENEQFFGPGTRLTVL.

Only a few counts were recorded for this clone. The chain uses TRBV5-1 and TRBJ2-7; 8 bases line up with TRBD1. Trimming at V came to 4 bases and at J to 4 bases, leaving 13 bases not matched to a gene. The CDR3 contains 16 residues. Germline V gene sequence: CDR1 SGHRS, CDR2 YFSETQ. The CDR3 nucleotides read TGCGCCAGCAGCGGGACCCGGGACAGGATCCTGTACGAGCAGTACGTC. It codes for CASSGTRDRILYEQYV.

The chain has TRBV6-6 and TRBJ2-1; D perhaps matches TRBD2 (5 bases). Germline loops: CDR1 MNHNY, CDR2 SVGAGI (reference sequence). The CDR3 runs to 16 residues. Trimming took off 7 bases at V and 5 bases at J, with 21 bases between the two ends. The CDR3 protein is CASTLEEADSHNEQFF. CDR3 coding DNA: TGTGCCAGCACCCTTGAGGAGGCGGATTCCCACAATGAGCAGTTCTTC.

This rearrangement joins TRBV15 to TRBJ2-7, with unresolved D. The CDR3 contains 13 residues. The V end was cut by 0 bases, the J end by 3 bases, with 6 bases between. Germline V gives CDR1 LNHNV, CDR2 YYDKDF (reference sequence). CDR3: CATSRDSIYEQYF. The CDR3 DNA follows: TGTGCCACCAGCAGAGATTCAATCTACGAGCAGTACTTC. The complete variable domain, with remaining parts taken from reference TRBV15 and TRBJ2-7, reads DAMVIQNPRYQVTQFGKPVTLSCSQTLNHNVMYWYQQKSSQAPKLLFHYYDKDFNNEADTPDNFQSRRPNTSFCFLDIRSPGLGDTAMYLCATSRDSIYEQYFGPGTRLTVT.

CDR3: CASSLDRINYGYTF. In nucleotides, the CDR3 is TGTGCCAGCAGCTTGGACAGGATAAACTATGGCTACACCTTC. The chain combines TRBV5-4 with TRBJ1-2; possible D gene TRBD1, 5 bases. The CDR3 totals 14 residues. Germline CDR1 SGHNT, CDR2 YYREEE (reference sequence). Trimming shortened V by 0 bases and J by 2 bases, and 8 bases separated the two germline ends.

The genes are TRBV5-1 and TRBJ2-2; D perhaps matches TRBD2 (6 bases). CDR1 is SGHRS, CDR2 YFSETQ, per germline. Trimming removed 4 bases at V and 6 bases at J, with 10 bases between. This CDR3 is 13 amino acids long. CDR3 nucleotides: TGCGCCAGCAGCCCCAGCGGGCCCGGGGAGCTGTTTTTT. Protein product: CASSPSGPGELFF.

V is TRBV9 and J is TRBJ2-2; D not resolved. The V gene's germline CDR1 is SGDLS and CDR2 YYNGEE. The CDR3 spans 14 residues. V gave up 0 bases and J gave up 5 bases, with 8 bases separating them. CDR3 loop: CASSVERATGELFF. The CDR3 DNA is TGTGCCAGCAGCGTAGAGAGAGCGACCGGGGAGCTGTTTTTT. Full variable domain (missing parts from reference TRBV9 and TRBJ2-2): DSGVTQTPKHLITATGQRVTLRCSPRSGDLSVYWYQQSLDQGLQFLIQYYNGEERAKGNILERFSAQQFPDLHSELNLSSLELGDSALYFCASSVERATGELFFGEGSRLTVL.